These 5 T cell receptor beta chains were all obtained from the same sample, sequenced in a study of T cell responses to AZD1222 COVID-19 vaccine. Sequenced by immunoSEQ multiplex PCR; TCRdb stores in-frame clones only, minus some. The data hold about 170,000 clones, with roughly nine tenths observed a single time. The sample here was peripheral blood, taken on day 0 of AZD1222 vaccination. The receptors come from an adult in good health.

The rearrangement uses TRBV6-5 and TRBJ2-7; D not resolved. CDR1 is MNHEY and CDR2 is SVGAGI in the germline V gene. The CDR3 has 11 amino acids. The ends were cut back, 4 bases at V and 2 bases at J, with 3 bases in the middle. CDR3 protein: CASSSPYEQYF. Here the CDR3 DNA reads TGTGCCAGCAGTTCCCCCTACGAGCAGTACTTC.

The rearrangement joins TRBV7-8 to TRBJ1-2; D possibly corresponds to TRBD1 (5 bases). With 5 bases removed from V and 4 bases from J, the gap between germline ends came to 14 bases. The length of the CDR3 is 14 residues. Germline lookup yields CDR1 SGHVS and CDR2 FQNEAQ. The CDR3 reads CASSDGTSVYGYTF. The CDR3 region has the DNA TGTGCCAGCAGCGACGGGACGTCGGTCTATGGCTACACCTTC.

V usage is TRBV15 and J usage is TRBJ2-7; TRBD1 is a possible D gene (5 bases). Trimming cost V 4 bases and J 5 bases, with 12 bases left between them. Germline assignment: CDR1 LNHNV and CDR2 YYDKDF (reference sequence). The CDR3 loop spans 13 amino acids. CDR3 in DNA: TGTGCCACCAGCATCGAACAGGTCAACGAGCAGTACTTC. It yields the protein CATSIEQVNEQYF.

This chain links TRBV20-1 with TRBJ2-5, with D tentatively TRBD2 (6 bases). Between the trimmed V and J ends, which lost 6 bases and 4 bases, there was a span of 9 bases. The CDR3 spans 11 residues. Germline loops: CDR1 DFQATT, CDR2 SNEGSKA (reference sequence). CDR3 loop: CSANSGETQYF. CDR3 DNA: TGCAGTGCCAATAGCGGAGAGACCCAGTACTTC.

This rearrangement joins TRBV7-9 to TRBJ2-1; 10 bases match TRBD2. Trimming removed 5 bases from V and 2 bases from J; junction bases left unmatched: 15. The germline V gene encodes CDR1 SEHNR and CDR2 FQNEAQ (reference sequence). The CDR3 sequence is 19 residues long. CDR3 nucleotide sequence: TGTGCCAGCAGCCAGAACTCCCGGTCTAGCGGGAGCCCCTACAATGAGCAGTTCTTC. Translation gives CASSQNSRSSGSPYNEQFF. Full variable domain (remainder filled in from reference TRBV7-9 and TRBJ2-1): DTGVSQNPRHKITKRGQNVTFRCDPISEHNRLYWYRQTLGQGPEFLTYFQNEAQLEKSRLLSDRFSAERPKGSFSTLEIQRTEQGDSAMYLCASSQNSRSSGSPYNEQFFGPGTRLTVL.